Listed here are 28 T cell receptor beta chains from one sample, sequenced in a study of T cell clones after liver transplantation. Profiled with immunoSEQ multiplex PCR; TCRdb holds only in-frame clones, not every one. The sample carries 53,000 or so clones, about 88% recorded once. Sequenced material: CD4+ T cells from blood, taken before liver transplant. The origin of the receptors is a human donor who received a liver transplant.

The genes are TRBV6-6 and TRBJ2-7; 7 bases fit TRBD2. Germline CDR1 MNHNY, CDR2 SVGAGI (reference sequence). The ends lost 4 bases at V and 3 bases at J; junction bases unmatched: 3. The CDR3 has 13 residues. CDR3 sequence: CASSSLADYEQYF. In nucleotides, the CDR3 is TGTGCCAGCAGTTCCCTAGCGGACTACGAGCAGTACTTC.

CDR3 bases: TGCGCCAGCAGCTTAGGGGGAGGTGAGCAGTTCTTC. Its protein product is CASSLGGGEQFF. The chain is built from TRBV5-1 and TRBJ2-1; D may be TRBD1 or TRBD2 (6 bases each). Between the trimmed V and J ends, which lost 2 bases and 9 bases, there was a span of 9 bases. The CDR3 is 12 residues long. Germline CDR1 and CDR2: SGHRS and YFSETQ.

V usage is TRBV7-6 and J usage is TRBJ2-7; 7 nucleotides match TRBD1. CDR3 length equals 14 residues. V was clipped by 4 bases and J by 2 bases; unmatched bases: 5. CDR1 and CDR2 (germline): SGHVS, FNYEAQ. CDR3: CASSSRDSPYEQYF. CDR3 coding DNA: TGTGCCAGCAGCTCCCGGGACAGCCCCTACGAGCAGTACTTC.

The CDR3: CASSGTSGGYEQYF. CDR3 nucleotide sequence: TGTGCCAGCAGCGGTACTAGCGGGGGATACGAGCAGTACTTC. The chain links TRBV7-2 to TRBJ2-7; 11 bases align to TRBD2. V trimming: 5 bases; J trimming: 4 bases; junction bases outside the gene matches: 4. CDR3 length: 14 amino acids. The germline gives CDR1 SGHTA, CDR2 FQGNSA.

The rearrangement joins TRBV30 to TRBJ2-3; D perhaps matches TRBD2 (6 bases). The CDR3 is 13 residues long. Trimming shortened V by 2 bases and J by 10 bases, and 16 bases separated the two germline ends. Germline CDR1 reads GTSNPN; CDR2 reads SVGIG (reference sequence). CDR3: CAWSPSWRDPQYF. Here the CDR3 DNA reads TGTGCCTGGAGTCCTTCGTGGCGGGATCCGCAGTATTTT.

J is TRBJ1-4 and V is TRBV28; possible D gene TRBD1, 5 bases. Germline V gives CDR1 MDHEN, CDR2 SYDVKM. This CDR3 has 15 amino acids. V was clipped by 3 bases and J by 2 bases, with 10 bases between them. DNA for the CDR3: TGTGCCAGCAGTTTGGGGGGAACGACTAATGAAAAACTGTTTTTT. Its protein is CASSLGGTTNEKLFF.

V gene TRBV19 combines with J gene TRBJ1-5; the D gene is possibly TRBD1 (6 bases). The CDR3 sequence is 15 residues long. Trimming left V 4 bases short and J 2 bases short, with 12 bases between. Germline CDR1 LNHDA, CDR2 SQIVND (reference sequence). Written as DNA, the CDR3 is TGTGCCAGTAGTACATCAGGGGCGCGCAATCAGCCCCAGCATTTT. Protein product: CASSTSGARNQPQHF.

V is TRBV4-3 and J is TRBJ1-1; D not certain. The CDR3 contains 14 residues. The germline V gene has CDR1 LGHNA and CDR2 YSLEER. Trimming removed 5 bases at V and 2 bases at J, with 12 bases between. Written as DNA, the CDR3 is TGCGCCAGCAGCTTTTCCAGGATTAACACTGAAGCTTTCTTT. Translation gives CASSFSRINTEAFF.

The J gene is TRBJ1-1, the V gene TRBV7-8; the D is unclear. The germline V and J ends were trimmed by 2 bases and 8 bases, with 9 bases remaining between them. The CDR3 consists of 12 residues. The germline V gene encodes CDR1 SGHVS and CDR2 FQNEAQ. CDR3 nucleotide sequence: TGTGCCAGCAGCTTAAAAGACCCAGAAGCTTTCTTT. Amino acid sequence: CASSLKDPEAFF. The full variable domain, rest sourced from reference TRBV7-8 and TRBJ1-1, is GAGVSQSPRYKVAKRGQDVALRCDPISGHVSLFWYQQALGQGPEFLTYFQNEAQLDKSGLPSDRFFAERPEGSVSTLKIQRTQQEDSAVYLCASSLKDPEAFFGQGTRLTVV.

The rearrangement links TRBV7-9 to TRBJ2-5, with D hard to call. Trimming shortened V by 5 bases and J by 5 bases, and 9 bases separated the two germline ends. Germline assignment: CDR1 SEHNR and CDR2 FQNEAQ (reference sequence). The CDR3 length is 12 residues. In DNA, the CDR3 is TGTGCCAGCAGCCAGTCGGTCGAGACCCAGTACTTC. Translation gives CASSQSVETQYF.

The gene calls are TRBV2 and TRBJ1-5; D is unclear. The V end lost 1 base, the J end lost 4 bases, and 11 bases lay between the germline ends. CDR3 length: 15 amino acids. From germline, CDR1 is SNHLY and CDR2 FYNNEI. Here the CDR3 DNA reads TGTGCCAGCAGTGAAGTTTCCGGATCTAATCAGCCCCAGCATTTT. Translating it yields CASSEVSGSNQPQHF.

This clone was detected only a few times. The chain employs TRBV10-3 and TRBJ1-6; 11 nucleotides align to TRBD1. Trimming took 8 bases from V and 8 from J; bases not matched to a gene: 5. The CDR3 is made up of 14 amino acids. The germline V gene encodes CDR1 ENHRY and CDR2 SYGVKD. The DNA for the CDR3 is TGTGCCATCCGTTCGGGACAGGGGGATTCACCCCTCCACTTT. This codes for CAIRSGQGDSPLHF.

The sample holds a few counts of this clone. The chain carries TRBV29-1 and TRBJ2-7; TRBD2 agrees at 9 bases. From germline, CDR1 is SQVTM and CDR2 ANQGSEA. The trim removed 6 bases at V and 2 bases at J, leaving 5 bases unmatched. The CDR3 extends over 13 amino acids. The CDR3 loop reads CSVRTSVTYEQYF. Written as DNA, the CDR3 is TGCAGCGTGAGGACTAGCGTTACCTACGAGCAGTACTTC.

The rearrangement joins TRBV7-3 to TRBJ2-1, with D unclear. Germline V gene lookup returns CDR1 SGHTA and CDR2 FQGTGA. This CDR3 has 15 amino acids. V was cut by 2 bases and J by 0 bases, with 8 bases left in between. Here the CDR3 DNA reads TGTGCCAGCAGCTTAGAAGTGGGCTCCTACAATGAGCAGTTCTTC. This sequence encodes CASSLEVGSYNEQFF.

V gene TRBV5-5 combines with J gene TRBJ2-1; D gene unclear. The germline V gene has CDR1 SGHKS and CDR2 YYEKEE (reference sequence). V was trimmed by 4 bases and J by 5 bases, leaving 13 bases between them. The CDR3 consists of 14 residues. The DNA for the CDR3 is TGTGCCAGCAGCCCCCATCGCACGGACAATGAGCAGTTCTTC. It yields the protein CASSPHRTDNEQFF. Together with reference TRBV5-5 and TRBJ2-1, the CDR3 gives the full variable domain: DAGVTQSPTHLIKTRGQQVTLRCSPISGHKSVSWYQQVLGQGPQFIFQYYEKEERGRGNFPDRFSARQFPNYSSELNVNALLLGDSALYLCASSPHRTDNEQFFGPGTRLTVL.

The chain employs TRBV7-9 and TRBJ1-2, with 7 bases fitting TRBD1. The germline CDR1 and CDR2 sequences are SEHNR and FQNEAQ (reference sequence). V shed 1 base, J shed 2 bases, and the junction held 7 bases outside the gene matches. This CDR3 has 16 residues. The CDR3 DNA follows: TGTGCCAGCAGCTTAGAAAGACAGGGCGAGAACTATGGCTACACCTTC. Its translation is CASSLERQGENYGYTF.

This chain uses TRBV5-1 with TRBJ2-3, with 8 bases that match TRBD2. CDR3 size: 16 residues. The V and J ends lost 0 bases and 5 bases, in that order; junction bases with no gene match: 8. Germline CDR1 reads SGHRS; CDR2 reads YFSETQ. This chain's CDR3 is CASSLGATGGKDTQYF. The CDR3 DNA reads as TGCGCCAGCAGCTTGGGGGCTACGGGGGGGAAAGATACGCAGTATTTT.

This clone was seen a few times. The V and J genes are TRBV5-1 and TRBJ2-7, with TRBD2 matching over 9 bases. The CDR3 has 14 amino acids. CDR1 is SGHRS and CDR2 is YFSETQ in the germline V gene. V lost 0 bases to trimming and J lost 6 bases; unmatched junction nucleotides: 4. The CDR3 is CASSLVVSGGEQYF. Here the CDR3 DNA reads TGCGCCAGCAGCTTGGTCGTTAGCGGGGGCGAGCAGTACTTC.

The sample holds one count of this clone. V gene TRBV5-1 combines with J gene TRBJ1-2, with 8 nucleotides matching TRBD1. CDR3 length: 13 residues. Germline loops: CDR1 SGHRS, CDR2 YFSETQ. V gave up 5 bases and J gave up 3 bases; unmatched junction bases: 3. The CDR3 DNA is TGCGCCAGCAGTCCAGGGGGCGACTATGGCTACACCTTC. It encodes CASSPGGDYGYTF.

The J gene is TRBJ2-1, the V gene TRBV19; weak D call: TRBD1 (5 bases). The V end was cut by 4 bases, the J end by 1 base, with 11 bases between. The length of the CDR3 is 15 residues. The germline V gene encodes CDR1 LNHDA and CDR2 SQIVND (reference sequence). CDR3 protein: CASSRGHLSYNEQFF. In nucleotides, the CDR3 is TGTGCCAGTAGTAGAGGACATCTGTCCTACAATGAGCAGTTCTTC. The full variable domain, in which reference TRBV19 and TRBJ2-1 provide the parts outside the CDR3, is DGGITQSPKYLFRKEGQNVTLSCEQNLNHDAMYWYRQDPGQGLRLIYYSQIVNDFQKGDIAEGYSVSREKKESFPLTVTSAQKNPTAFYLCASSRGHLSYNEQFFGPGTRLTVL.

Only one count was recorded for this clone. V and J are TRBV5-5 and TRBJ2-4; 9 positions agree with TRBD2. From germline, CDR1 is SGHKS and CDR2 YYEKEE (reference sequence). With 4 bases clipped from V and 0 bases from J, the junction kept 5 bases outside the gene matches. The CDR3 runs 16 residues. CDR3: CASSVSGGIAKNIQYF. DNA of the CDR3: TGTGCCAGCAGCGTTAGCGGGGGAATAGCCAAAAACATTCAGTACTTC.

V and J are TRBV19 and TRBJ1-5; the D gene is possibly TRBD1 (5 bases). The CDR3 is 14 amino acids. The V gene lost 5 bases and the J gene lost 7 bases, with 15 bases spanning the gap. The germline gives CDR1 LNHDA, CDR2 SQIVND (reference sequence). The CDR3 region has the DNA TGTGCCAGTAGTGAGACCAGGGAGATCCAGCCCCAGCATTTT. It encodes CASSETREIQPQHF.

The chain carries TRBV7-3 and TRBJ2-3; perhaps D is TRBD1 or TRBD2 (5 bases each). The CDR3 sequence is 13 residues long. Trimming pared 5 bases from V and 5 bases from J, leaving 11 bases between. CDR1 and CDR2 from the germline V gene are SGHTA and FQGTGA. The CDR3 bases are TGTGCCAGCAGCAATACTAGGGGAGATACGCAGTATTTT. Protein: CASSNTRGDTQYF.

The gene calls are TRBV4-2 and TRBJ2-1; 7 bases fit TRBD1. Germline V gene data show CDR1 as LGHNA and CDR2 as YNFKEQ. V was clipped by 4 bases and J by 9 bases; unmatched bases: 9. There are 14 residues in the CDR3. CDR3 sequence: CASSPKQGVSEQFF. CDR3 bases: TGTGCCAGCAGCCCCAAGCAGGGGGTAAGTGAGCAGTTCTTC.

The V and J genes are TRBV7-9 and TRBJ1-4; D is uncertain. CDR3 length: 14 residues. Germline-derived CDR1 and CDR2 are SEHNR and FQNEAQ (reference sequence). V was shortened by 0 bases and J by 5 bases, with 7 bases between the two germline ends. In nucleotides, the CDR3 is TGTGCCAGCAGCTTAGCTTCCGGGAATGAAAAACTGTTTTTT. Amino acid sequence: CASSLASGNEKLFF.

The J gene is TRBJ2-7, the V gene TRBV6-6, with TRBD2 identical over 8 bases. The trim removed 4 bases at V and 6 bases at J, leaving 14 bases unmatched. Germline V gives CDR1 MNHNY, CDR2 SVGAGI (reference sequence). The CDR3 length is 16 residues. The CDR3 nucleotides are TGTGCCAGCAGTTTCTCCGGGACTAGGGGCCCTACCGAGCAGTACTTC. Its translation: CASSFSGTRGPTEQYF.

V gene TRBV11-2 combines with J gene TRBJ2-2; TRBD1 or TRBD2 may be the D gene (5 bases each). Trimming removed 2 bases at V and 4 bases at J, with 11 bases between. This CDR3 is 15 amino acids long. Per germline, CDR1 SGHAT and CDR2 FQNNGV. The DNA for the CDR3 is TGTGCCAGCAGCTTAAGGGGAGTGGGCACCGGGGAGCTGTTTTTT. This gives the protein CASSLRGVGTGELFF.

This clone was detected only once. The chain joins TRBV9 to TRBJ2-7; 14 nucleotides line up with TRBD2. Germline V CDR1 and CDR2: SGDLS, YYNGEE. V trimming: 4 bases; J trimming: 6 bases; junction bases outside the gene matches: 9. This CDR3 is 16 amino acids long. DNA for the CDR3: TGTGCCAGCAGCCCCATAGGGACTAGCGGGAGAGGCGAGCAGTACTTC. This translates into CASSPIGTSGRGEQYF. Based on the CDR3 plus reference TRBV9 and TRBJ2-7, the full variable domain is DSGVTQTPKHLITATGQRVTLRCSPRSGDLSVYWYQQSLDQGLQFLIQYYNGEERAKGNILERFSAQQFPDLHSELNLSSLELGDSALYFCASSPIGTSGRGEQYFGPGTRLTVT.